These T cell receptor beta chains were read from a single sample in a study of blood T cells in healthy people across ages. MiXCR was run by TCRdb on the 5' RACE reads, yielding one entry per CDR3 protein. Altogether about 970,000 distinct CDR3 sequences are present, roughly 47% being singletons, with the ten largest covering 20% to 25%. Material: blood. The receptors were sampled from a woman in her sixties in good health. The CDR3 runs from the conserved cysteine through the conserved F or W. The D gene is left open where the match is weak. Size values are once, few and many counts, or a class for expanded clones, and some rows have none.

V gene	clone size	D gene	J gene	CDR3 protein	CDR3 DNA
TRBV5-1	once	-	TRBJ2-1	CASSPRAGNEQFF	TGCGCCAGCAGCCCTCGGGCAGGCAATGAGCAGTTCTTC
TRBV9	-	TRBD2	TRBJ2-5	CASSVVSGVTQETQYF	TGTGCCAGCAGCGTAGTGAGCGGGGTCACCCAAGAGACCCAGTACTTC
TRBV4-2	few	TRBD2	TRBJ2-1	CASSPNGLAGSSYNEQFF	TGTGCCAGCAGCCCGAATGGACTAGCGGGCAGCTCCTACAATGAGCAGTTCTTC
TRBV12-3/TRBV12-4	-	-	TRBJ1-2	CASSIGSNYGYTF	TGTGCCAGCAGTATCGGGTCGAACTATGGCTACACCTTC
TRBV12-3/TRBV12-4	few	-	TRBJ1-4	CASSRQVQLLNEKLFF	TGTGCCAGCAGCAGACAGGTTCAGTTACTCAATGAAAAACTGTTTTTT
TRBV3-1	-	-	TRBJ1-2	CASSQAQANYGYTF	TGTGCCAGCAGCCAAGCACAGGCCAACTATGGCTACACCTTC
TRBV11-2	-	-	TRBJ2-5	CASRSGGFGQTFKETQYF	TGTGCCAGCAGATCGGGTGGCTTCGGACAGACGTTCAAAGAGACCCAGTACTTC
TRBV4-1	-	TRBD1	TRBJ1-2	CASSPRTGEANYGYTF	TGCGCCAGCAGCCCCAGGACAGGGGAAGCTAACTATGGCTACACCTTC
TRBV20-1	-	TRBD2	TRBJ2-7	CSADSGRDLEQYF	TGCAGTGCTGACAGCGGGAGGGATCTCGAGCAGTACTTC
TRBV29-1	-	-	TRBJ2-2	CSVELPGWGELFF	TGCAGCGTTGAACTGCCAGGGTGGGGGGAGCTGTTTTTT
TRBV10-2	-	-	TRBJ2-7	CASGSYAYEQYF	TGCGCCAGCGGTTCTTACGCCTACGAGCAGTACTTC
TRBV20-1	few	TRBD1	TRBJ2-1	CSARSGQGGNEQFF	TGCAGTGCTAGGTCCGGACAGGGAGGCAATGAGCAGTTCTTC
TRBV20-1	few	TRBD2	TRBJ2-3	CSAIRLAGDRADTQYF	TGCAGTGCTATCCGTCTAGCGGGAGATAGGGCAGATACGCAGTATTTT
TRBV20-1	-	-	TRBJ2-6	CSARDPDPSGANVLTF	TGCAGTGCTAGAGATCCCGATCCCTCTGGGGCCAACGTCCTGACTTTC
TRBV6-5	-	TRBD1	TRBJ1-5	CASSDRVYNQPQHF	TGTGCCAGCAGCGACAGGGTGTACAATCAGCCCCAGCATTTT
TRBV27	-	TRBD2	TRBJ2-7	CASRASGTSGSQYF	TGTGCCAGCAGAGCATCCGGGACTAGCGGATCCCAGTACTTC
TRBV20-1	-	-	TRBJ2-1	CSARDPPRDEQFF	TGCAGTGCTAGAGACCCTCCTAGGGATGAGCAGTTCTTC
TRBV27	many	-	TRBJ2-5	CASSGGGETQYF	TGTGCCAGCAGTGGGGGAGGAGAGACCCAGTACTTC
TRBV5-1	-	-	TRBJ2-7	CASSFRWAGRSNEQYF	TGCGCCAGCAGCTTCCGCTGGGCAGGGAGATCCAATGAGCAGTACTTC
TRBV5-6	-	TRBD2	TRBJ2-7	CASSFGLAEDDEQYF	TGTGCCAGCAGCTTCGGACTAGCGGAAGATGACGAGCAGTACTTC
TRBV20-1	-	-	TRBJ2-3	CSARDVRSDTQYF	TGCAGTGCTAGAGATGTCCGCTCAGATACGCAGTATTTT
TRBV7-2	-	TRBD1	TRBJ2-7	CASSKLAGTGSYEQYF	TGTGCCAGCAGCAAACTGGCCGGGACAGGGTCCTACGAGCAGTACTTC
TRBV27	-	TRBD2	TRBJ2-2	CASGKAGTNTGELFF	TGTGCCAGCGGAAAAGCGGGGACGAACACCGGGGAGCTGTTTTTT
TRBV7-2	-	-	TRBJ2-3	CASSFQQGRYTDTQYF	TGTGCCAGCAGCTTCCAACAGGGAAGGTACACAGATACGCAGTATTTT
TRBV6-6	-	-	TRBJ1-2	CASSYPGGGTEGYTF	TGTGCCAGCAGTTACCCGGGAGGGGGGACGGAGGGCTACACCTTC
TRBV7-9	-	TRBD1	TRBJ2-7	CASSFPGQGACEQYF	TGTGCCAGCAGCTTTCCGGGACAGGGGGCGTGCGAGCAGTACTTC
TRBV29-1	many	-	TRBJ2-7	CSARTSYYEQYF	TGCAGCGCTCGGACTTCCTATTACGAGCAGTACTTC